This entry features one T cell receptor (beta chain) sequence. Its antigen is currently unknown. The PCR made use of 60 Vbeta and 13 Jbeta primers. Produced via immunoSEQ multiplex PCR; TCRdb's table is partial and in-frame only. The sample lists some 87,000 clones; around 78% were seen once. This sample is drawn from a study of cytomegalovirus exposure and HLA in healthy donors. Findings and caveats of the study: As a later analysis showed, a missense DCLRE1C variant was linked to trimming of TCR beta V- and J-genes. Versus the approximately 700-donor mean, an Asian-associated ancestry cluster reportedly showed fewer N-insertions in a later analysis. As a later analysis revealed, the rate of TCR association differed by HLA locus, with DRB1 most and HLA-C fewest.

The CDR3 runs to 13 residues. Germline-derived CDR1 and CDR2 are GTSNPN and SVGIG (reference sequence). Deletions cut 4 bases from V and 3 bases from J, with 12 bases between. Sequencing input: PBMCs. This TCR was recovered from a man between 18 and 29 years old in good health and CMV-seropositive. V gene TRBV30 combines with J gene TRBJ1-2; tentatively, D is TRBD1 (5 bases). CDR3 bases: TGTGCCTGGATTAAAGGGGTTTACTATGGCTACACCTTC. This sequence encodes CAWIKGVYYGYTF.